This entry lists 18 T cell receptor beta chains sequenced from one sample in a study of T-cell memory formation after mild COVID-19. MiXCR was run by TCRdb on the 5' RACE reads, yielding one entry per CDR3 protein. This sample has 450,000 or so distinct CDR3 sequences, with 20% to 25% found just once. Sequenced: PBMCs or a T cell subset sorted from them (not recorded which). The receptor source for this set is an adult woman who had mild COVID-19 (a few samples of this study predate the infection). Cell type and time point are not known.

The CDR3 nucleotides are TGTGCCAGCAGCGTTAGAAATGAGCAGTTCTTC. Translation gives CASSVRNEQFF. This rearrangement joins TRBV7-2 to TRBJ2-1; D call uncertain. CDR1 and CDR2 (germline): SGHTA, FQGNSA. This CDR3 has 11 residues. V shed 5 bases and J shed 7 bases, with 6 bases lying between them.

In this sample, this clonotype turned up a few times. V usage is TRBV7-9 and J usage is TRBJ2-7; 9 bases fit TRBD2. The junction had 3 bases not matched to a gene; V was cut back by 3 bases and J by 0 bases. CDR3 length: 15 residues. Germline V lookup: CDR1 SEHNR, CDR2 FQNEAQ (reference sequence). As DNA, the CDR3 is TGTGCCAGCAGCTTTAGCGGGGGCAGCTCCTACGAGCAGTACTTC. Translation gives CASSFSGGSSYEQYF.

This rearrangement joins TRBV20-1 to TRBJ2-7; 14 positions agree with TRBD2. Germline CDR1 is DFQATT and CDR2 is SNEGSKA (reference sequence). V was pared by 3 bases and J by 9 bases, with 4 bases of the junction left unmatched. This CDR3 comprises 13 residues. The CDR3 DNA reads as TGCAGTGCTAGGACTAGCGGGAGGGTCTCGCAGTACTTC. Translation gives CSARTSGRVSQYF.

The CDR3, as DNA: TGTGCCAGCAGTGAAGCGGCTATGGGGCTTAACTATGGCTACACCTTC. It translates to CASSEAAMGLNYGYTF. The V call is TRBV6-1, the J call TRBJ1-2; D perhaps matches TRBD1 (5 bases). V gave up 0 bases and J gave up 1 base, with 12 bases separating them. The CDR3 is 16 amino acids. The germline CDR1 and CDR2 sequences are MNHNS and SASEGT.

This chain joins TRBV9 and TRBJ2-3; D remains unclear. This CDR3 spans 14 amino acids. V lost 3 bases, J lost 1 base, and 9 bases lay in between. Germline CDR1 SGDLS, CDR2 YYNGEE. The CDR3 sequence is CASSAVVGTDTQYF. The CDR3 DNA follows: TGTGCCAGCAGCGCGGTAGTCGGCACAGATACGCAGTATTTT.

The chain couples TRBV10-3 to TRBJ2-5; 10 bases match TRBD1. The CDR3 totals 13 residues. J was trimmed by 5 bases and V by 6 bases; bases with no gene match: 3. Germline CDR1 reads ENHRY; CDR2 reads SYGVKD. Written as DNA, the CDR3 is TGTGCCATCAGCCGGGACAGGGGTGAGACCCAGTACTTC. It yields the protein CAISRDRGETQYF.

A few counts support this clonotype. This sequence joins TRBV20-1 and TRBJ2-7; D unclear. CDR3 length: 12 amino acids. Trimming cost V 4 bases and J 1 base, with 8 bases left between them. CDR1 DFQATT and CDR2 SNEGSKA come from the germline V gene (reference sequence). The DNA of the CDR3 is TGCAGTGCTAAGCAGTCATCCTACGAGCAGTACTTC. It translates to CSAKQSSYEQYF.

This rearrangement joins TRBV24-1 to TRBJ2-1, with 11 bases fitting TRBD2. Germline CDR1 and CDR2: KGHDR and SFDVKD. Unmatched junction bases numbered 11, after V lost 3 bases and J lost 8 bases. This CDR3 spans 17 amino acids. The chain's CDR3 is CATSDAPRTSGRDEQFF. CDR3 in DNA: TGTGCCACCAGTGATGCCCCCCGGACTAGCGGGCGTGATGAGCAGTTCTTC.

This clonotype was seen more than once but under ten times. The chain combines TRBV30 with TRBJ2-1, with D maybe TRBD2 (6 bases). V was trimmed by 4 bases and J by 10 bases, leaving 17 bases between them. Germline CDR1 reads GTSNPN; CDR2 reads SVGIG (reference sequence). CDR3 length: 13 amino acids. The CDR3 loop reads CAWTTDTEGEQFF. The CDR3 DNA reads TGTGCCTGGACCACCGATACGGAGGGGGAGCAGTTCTTC.

The rearrangement uses TRBV5-1 and TRBJ2-2; TRBD1 agrees at 8 bases. From germline, CDR1 is SGHRS and CDR2 YFSETQ. V lost 3 bases to trimming and J lost 7 bases; unmatched junction nucleotides: 5. The CDR3 is made up of 14 amino acids. The CDR3 here is CASSSDREGGELFF. CDR3 coding DNA: TGCGCCAGCAGCTCGGACAGGGAAGGCGGGGAGCTGTTTTTT.

The chain combines TRBV20-1 with TRBJ1-2; no definite D call. The germline V gene has CDR1 DFQATT and CDR2 SNEGSKA (reference sequence). This CDR3 has 12 residues. V lost 5 bases and J lost 4, with 11 bases in between. CDR3 in DNA: TGCAGTGCTCCCGACACTTTCTATGGCTACACCTTC. Its translation is CSAPDTFYGYTF.

The chain recombines TRBV12-3 or TRBV12-4 with TRBJ1-2; 8 bases line up with TRBD1. The CDR3 sequence is 15 residues long. The junction had 11 bases not matched to a gene; V was cut back by 5 bases and J by 6 bases. CDR3 coding DNA: TGTGCCAGCAGTAGGGACAGGTACTCCCTTCATGGCTACACCTTC. As protein: CASSRDRYSLHGYTF.

The CDR3 DNA reads TGTGCCAGCAGTTTAATAGGGATGAACACTGAAGCTTTCTTT. Translating gives CASSLIGMNTEAFF. The V call is TRBV12-3 or TRBV12-4, the J call TRBJ1-1; no definite D call. The CDR3 runs 14 residues. The V end lost 2 bases, the J end lost 0 bases, and 7 bases lay between the germline ends.

This clonotype was seen a handful of times. The chain recombines TRBV6-5 with TRBJ2-6; D gene uncertain. Between the trimmed V and J ends, which lost 7 bases and 4 bases, there was a span of 11 bases. CDR1 and CDR2 (germline): MNHEY, SVGAGI. This CDR3 has 14 amino acids. CDR3 bases: TGTGCCAGCACCTTTAGAGTCGGGGCCAACGTCCTGACTTTC. Amino acid sequence: CASTFRVGANVLTF.

The J gene is TRBJ2-2, the V gene TRBV14; a possible D gene is TRBD2 (6 bases). This CDR3 contains 17 residues. V lost 4 bases, J lost 5 bases, and 20 bases lay in between. Germline V lookup: CDR1 SGHDN, CDR2 FVKESK. Written as DNA, the CDR3 is TGTGCCAGCAGCCCCGGGGCGAGGGCGGGGAAGACCGGGGAGCTGTTTTTT. It specifies CASSPGARAGKTGELFF.

This clonotype turned up a few times. The chain is built from TRBV5-1 and TRBJ1-2; D may be TRBD1 (6 bases). This CDR3 spans 16 amino acids. CDR1 is SGHRS, CDR2 YFSETQ, per germline. V was pared by 4 bases and J by 0 bases, with 16 bases between. For the CDR3, the DNA is TGCGCCAGCAGCCCCGCCGTCTACAGGGCTAACTATGGCTACACCTTC. This encodes CASSPAVYRANYGYTF.

The V call is TRBV5-1, the J call TRBJ2-1; 9 bases are shared with TRBD2. CDR3 length equals 16 residues. Germline V gives CDR1 SGHRS, CDR2 YFSETQ. With 3 bases clipped from V and 8 bases from J, the junction kept 12 bases outside the gene matches. The CDR3 sequence: CASSSLAGRDRDEQFF. DNA of the CDR3: TGCGCCAGCAGCTCCCTAGCGGGGCGCGATAGAGATGAGCAGTTCTTC.

At least ten counts were recorded for this clonotype. The rearrangement uses TRBV20-1 and TRBJ1-2; no firm D call. Germline CDR1 DFQATT, CDR2 SNEGSKA (reference sequence). The V gene lost 5 bases and the J gene lost 0 bases, with 13 bases spanning the gap. The CDR3 loop spans 14 amino acids. CDR3 nucleotide sequence: TGCAGTGCTGCCCGGACCTACGCTAACTATGGCTACACCTTC. It codes for CSAARTYANYGYTF.